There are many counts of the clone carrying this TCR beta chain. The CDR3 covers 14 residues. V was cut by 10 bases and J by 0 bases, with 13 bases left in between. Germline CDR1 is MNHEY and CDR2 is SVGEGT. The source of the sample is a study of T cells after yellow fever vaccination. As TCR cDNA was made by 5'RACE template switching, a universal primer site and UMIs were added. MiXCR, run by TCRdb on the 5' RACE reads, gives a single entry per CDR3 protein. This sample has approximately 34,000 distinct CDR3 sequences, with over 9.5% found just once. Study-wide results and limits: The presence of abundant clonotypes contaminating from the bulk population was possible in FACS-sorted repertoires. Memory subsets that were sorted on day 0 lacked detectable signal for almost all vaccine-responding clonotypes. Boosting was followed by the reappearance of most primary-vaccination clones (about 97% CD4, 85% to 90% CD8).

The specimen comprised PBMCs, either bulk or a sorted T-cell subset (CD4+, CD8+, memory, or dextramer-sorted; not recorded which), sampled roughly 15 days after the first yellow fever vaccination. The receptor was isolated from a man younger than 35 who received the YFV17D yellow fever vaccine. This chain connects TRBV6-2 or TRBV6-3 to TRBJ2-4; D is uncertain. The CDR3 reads CATSMDSAKNIQYF. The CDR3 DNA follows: TGTGCCACCAGCATGGATTCAGCCAAAAACATTCAGTACTTC.